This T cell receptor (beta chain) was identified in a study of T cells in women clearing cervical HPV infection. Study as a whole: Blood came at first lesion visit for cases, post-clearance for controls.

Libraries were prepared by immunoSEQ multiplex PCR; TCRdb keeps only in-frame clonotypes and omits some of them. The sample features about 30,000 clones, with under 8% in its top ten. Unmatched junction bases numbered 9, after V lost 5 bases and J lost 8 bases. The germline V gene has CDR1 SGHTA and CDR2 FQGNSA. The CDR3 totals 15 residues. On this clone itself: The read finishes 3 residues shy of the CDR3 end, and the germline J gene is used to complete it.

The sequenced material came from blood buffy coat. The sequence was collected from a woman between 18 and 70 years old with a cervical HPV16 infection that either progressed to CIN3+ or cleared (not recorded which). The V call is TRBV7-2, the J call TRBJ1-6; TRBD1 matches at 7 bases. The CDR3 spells CASSGHRGLDSPLHF. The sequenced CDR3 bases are TGTGCCAGCAGCGGTCACAGGGGTTTGGATTCACCC.